What follows are 10 T cell receptor beta chains derived from one specimen sequenced in a study of T cells in Graves' hyperthyroidism and ophthalmopathy. There were TCR beta CDR3 regions amplified from RNA transcripts. The primer set for the first-round RT-PCR of the TCR CDR3 was HTBI. TCRdb re-called the multiplex PCR reads with MiXCR, one entry per CDR3 protein. Among 300,000 to 400,000 distinct CDR3 sequences listed, over 11% were seen once. Sequencing was done on a sample of blood. The receptors here all came from a woman aged 25 to 39 with Graves' hyperthyroidism.

The rearrangement links TRBV6-1 to TRBJ1-6; 7 nucleotides align to TRBD1. CDR3 length equals 16 residues. J gave up 7 bases and V 5 bases, and 11 bases lay outside the gene matches. CDR1 and CDR2 from the germline V gene are MNHNS and SASEGT. This CDR3 is CASSLDRTGGNSPLHF. The CDR3 DNA follows: TGTGCCAGCAGTTTAGATCGGACAGGCGGGAATTCACCCCTCCACTTT.

This chain joins TRBV5-1 and TRBJ1-3, with a tentative D call TRBD1 (5 bases). The CDR3 loop spans 17 amino acids. Looked up from germline, CDR1 is SGHRS and CDR2 is YFSETQ. The germline V and J ends were trimmed by 0 bases and 2 bases, with 15 bases remaining between them. For the CDR3, the DNA is TGCGCCAGCAGCTTGGGAACAGGAACGGTCGCTGGAAACACCATATATTTT. This encodes CASSLGTGTVAGNTIYF.

This clonotype was counted between two and nine times. A junction end diverges from the germline sequence, so it may reflect a read error. This sequence joins TRBV20-1 and TRBJ2-5, with 7 bases identical to TRBD1. This CDR3 has 14 amino acids. CDR1 is DFQATT and CDR2 is SNEGSKA in the germline V gene (reference sequence). CDR3 nucleotides: TGCAGTGTTCCCAACAGGGGAAACCAAGAGAGCCAGTACTTC. Amino acid sequence: CSVPNRGNQESQYF.

The chain carries TRBV5-4 and TRBJ2-2; D call uncertain. The CDR3 is 17 amino acids. Deletions cut 2 bases from V and 3 bases from J, with 17 bases between. Germline-derived CDR1 and CDR2 are SGHNT and YYREEE (reference sequence). The CDR3 loop is CASSFYSDIPYTGELFF. DNA for the CDR3: TGTGCCAGCAGCTTTTATTCAGACATTCCGTACACCGGGGAGCTGTTTTTT.

With respect to this clonotype: This could be a read error, since a much larger clone is one nucleotide away. CDR3: CAWSPMNTEAFF. In nucleotides, the CDR3 is TGTGCCTGGAGTCCGATGAACACTGAAGCTTTCTTT. The V and J genes are TRBV30 and TRBJ1-1; D remains unclear. Germline V gene lookup returns CDR1 GTSNPN and CDR2 SVGIG (reference sequence). Deletions cut 2 bases from V and 0 bases from J, with 4 bases between. This CDR3 has 12 residues.

This clonotype has just a few counts. The rearrangement links TRBV27 to TRBJ2-7; 9 bases are shared with TRBD1. This CDR3 has 12 amino acids. The V gene's germline CDR1 is MNHEY and CDR2 SMNVEV (reference sequence). Losses at the gene ends were 9 bases for V and 4 bases for J; bases not matched to a gene: 4. CDR3 region: CARRTGEYEQYF. The CDR3 DNA reads TGTGCCAGACGGACAGGGGAATACGAGCAGTACTTC.

The sample holds many counts of this clonotype. The gene calls are TRBV12-3 or TRBV12-4 and TRBJ2-1; 9 bases fit TRBD2. The CDR3 runs to 13 residues. Germline trimming cut 7 bases from V and 8 bases from J; bases unmatched to any gene: 6. The CDR3 reads CASTPGTSHEQFF. Here the CDR3 DNA reads TGTGCCAGCACTCCAGGGACTAGCCATGAGCAGTTCTTC.

Only one count was recorded for this clonotype. The chain employs TRBV4-2 and TRBJ2-1, with D perhaps matching TRBD1 (6 bases). Trimming took 4 bases from V and 8 from J, leaving 21 bases between them. Germline values: CDR1 LGHNA, CDR2 YNFKEQ. The CDR3 contains 16 residues. CDR3 DNA: TGTGCCAGCAGCCTTAAGGGGGACCCTAGGGTCGATGAGCAGTTCTTC. Protein: CASSLKGDPRVDEQFF.

This clonotype appeared many times. V is TRBV12-3 or TRBV12-4 and J is TRBJ2-7; TRBD2 matches at 9 bases. J lost 4 bases, V lost 5 bases, and 3 bases had no gene match. The CDR3 length is 13 residues. CDR3 nucleotides: TGTGCCAGCAGTCGGACTAGCGATTACGAGCAGTACTTC. Residues: CASSRTSDYEQYF.

There are a few counts of this clonotype. This chain uses TRBV6-1 with TRBJ2-1, with D uncertain. The CDR3 length is 14 residues. V was cut by 6 bases and J by 9 bases, with 18 bases left in between. Germline CDR1 and CDR2: MNHNS and SASEGT. The CDR3 DNA sequence: TGTGCCAGCAGCCCCAGCCCCTCGTTGGGTGAGCAGTTCTTC. Translated, it gives CASSPSPSLGEQFF.